The 16 T cell receptor beta chains in this list originate from one sample, sequenced in a study of T cell responses to AZD1222 COVID-19 vaccine. TCRdb keeps only in-frame clones here, not all; method: immunoSEQ multiplex PCR. The sample carries 80,000 to 90,000 clones, 75% to 95% recorded once. Material: peripheral blood, obtained 28 days after the second AZD1222 dose. Receptor source: an adult who received the AZD1222 COVID-19 vaccine.

The chain carries TRBV13 and TRBJ2-7, with 9 bases identical to TRBD1. The CDR3 runs to 14 residues. CDR1 is PRHDT, CDR2 FYEKMQ, per germline (reference sequence). After removal of 5 bases from V and 5 bases from J, the junction contained 7 bases not matched to a gene. CDR3 loop: CASSSRDRVHEQYF. CDR3 nucleotide sequence: TGTGCCAGCAGCAGCCGGGACAGGGTGCACGAGCAGTACTTC.

About this clone itself: In the same sample, other DNA sequences code for this CDR3. V usage is TRBV11-3 and J usage is TRBJ1-1; D gene uncertain. V lost 1 base and J lost 2, with 5 bases in between. The CDR3 covers 13 residues. CDR1 is SGHNT and CDR2 is YENEEA in the germline V gene. CDR3 in amino acids: CASSLGGNTEAFF. CDR3 coding DNA: TGTGCCAGCAGCTTAGGGGGAAACACTGAAGCTTTCTTT. Full variable domain (rest looked up from reference TRBV11-3 and TRBJ1-1): EAGVVQSPRYKIIEKKQPVAFWCNPISGHNTLYWYLQNLGQGPELLIRYENEEAVDDSQLPKDRFSAERLKGVDSTLKIQPAELGDSAVYLCASSLGGNTEAFFGQGTRLTVV.

The gene calls are TRBV27 and TRBJ1-2; TRBD1 matches at 10 bases. Germline V CDR1 and CDR2: MNHEY, SMNVEV (reference sequence). The CDR3 has 16 amino acids. Trimming cost V 6 bases and J 2 bases; bases outside gene matches: 9. The CDR3 region is CASRETGGNQNYGYTF. CDR3 nucleotide sequence: TGTGCCAGCAGGGAGACAGGGGGCAACCAAAACTATGGCTACACCTTC.

This chain links TRBV28 with TRBJ2-6; 8 bases are shared with TRBD1. Trimming cost V 2 bases and J 0 bases; bases outside gene matches: 9. The CDR3 loop spans 19 amino acids. Germline CDR1 reads MDHEN; CDR2 reads SYDVKM. CDR3 sequence reads: CASSLRGTGMISGANVLTF. CDR3 in DNA: TGTGCCAGCAGTTTAAGGGGGACAGGCATGATCTCTGGGGCCAACGTCCTGACTTTC.

The V gene is TRBV15, the J gene TRBJ2-5, with 9 bases aligning to TRBD1. Germline CDR1 is LNHNV and CDR2 is YYDKDF (reference sequence). The CDR3 contains 16 residues. J was trimmed by 5 bases and V by 0 bases; bases with no gene match: 7. The CDR3 nucleotides read TGTGCCACCAGCAGAGATCCCGGACAGGGGACGGAGACCCAGTACTTC. This sequence encodes CATSRDPGQGTETQYF. The full variable domain, its missing parts supplied by reference TRBV15 and TRBJ2-5, is DAMVIQNPRYQVTQFGKPVTLSCSQTLNHNVMYWYQQKSSQAPKLLFHYYDKDFNNEADTPDNFQSRRPNTSFCFLDIRSPGLGDTAMYLCATSRDPGQGTETQYFGPGTRLLVL.

Here the CDR3 reads CASSLDRQGHYGYTF. The CDR3 nucleotides are TGTGCCAGTAGTCTGGACAGACAAGGCCACTATGGCTACACCTTC. The V gene is TRBV19, the J gene TRBJ1-2; weak D call: TRBD1 (6 bases). V lost 5 bases and J 3 bases, leaving 16 bases between the germline ends. The germline gives CDR1 LNHDA, CDR2 SQIVND (reference sequence). This CDR3 has 15 residues.

This chain joins TRBV5-1 and TRBJ2-5; 9 nucleotides align to TRBD2. Germline V lookup: CDR1 SGHRS, CDR2 YFSETQ. V gave up 0 bases and J gave up 2 bases; unmatched junction bases: 5. CDR3 length equals 16 residues. For the CDR3, the DNA is TGCGCCAGCAGCTTGGGCCTAGCGGGGCTTCAAGAGACCCAGTACTTC. Translated: CASSLGLAGLQETQYF.

This clone was seen once. The chain recombines TRBV6-5 with TRBJ1-1; D gene ambiguous. V lost 0 bases and J lost 0, with 8 bases in between. This CDR3 has 15 residues. Germline V gene sequence: CDR1 MNHEY, CDR2 SVGAGI. For the CDR3, the DNA is TGTGCCAGCAGTTACTCCGTTTTATTGAACACTGAAGCTTTCTTT. As protein: CASSYSVLLNTEAFF.

This clone came up once. The chain joins TRBV10-1 to TRBJ2-2; no firm D call. Germline V gives CDR1 WNHNN, CDR2 SYGVQD (reference sequence). This CDR3 spans 15 amino acids. Trimming removed 6 bases at V and 2 bases at J, with 13 bases between. This chain's CDR3 is CASSPRKGNTGELFF. For the CDR3, the DNA is TGCGCCAGCAGCCCCCGAAAGGGAAACACCGGGGAGCTGTTTTTT.

V gene TRBV19 combines with J gene TRBJ1-1; TRBD1 matches 8 bases. CDR3 length: 17 residues. Germline assignment: CDR1 LNHDA and CDR2 SQIVND (reference sequence). The junction had 11 bases not matched to a gene; V was cut back by 5 bases and J by 0 bases. In DNA form, the CDR3 reads TGTGCCAGTAGTGAAGGGACAGGAAATACTATGAACACTGAAGCTTTCTTT. Encoded protein: CASSEGTGNTMNTEAFF.

V is TRBV6-5 and J is TRBJ1-1; unclear D gene. The germline V gene encodes CDR1 MNHEY and CDR2 SVGAGI. This CDR3 spans 12 amino acids. With 5 bases removed from V and 5 bases from J, the gap between germline ends came to 9 bases. The CDR3 region has the DNA TGTGCCAGCAGTAACGGCAGAACTGAAGCTTTCTTT. It is translated as CASSNGRTEAFF.

The V gene is TRBV10-3, the J gene TRBJ2-2; D possibly corresponds to TRBD1 (6 bases). CDR3 length equals 11 residues. V lost 7 bases and J lost 8, with 8 bases in between. CDR1 ENHRY and CDR2 SYGVKD come from the germline V gene. The CDR3 here is CAIIRGGELFF. In DNA, the CDR3 is TGTGCCATCATCAGGGGTGGGGAGCTGTTTTTT.

The chain uses TRBV10-3 and TRBJ1-1, with TRBD1 matching 8 bases. The CDR3 contains 14 residues. Germline V gene sequence: CDR1 ENHRY, CDR2 SYGVKD. With 6 bases clipped from V and 5 bases from J, the junction kept 8 bases outside the gene matches. This chain's CDR3 is CAISGQGVGTEAFF. The CDR3 DNA sequence: TGTGCCATCAGCGGACAGGGAGTTGGTACTGAAGCTTTCTTT.

This clone was counted once. The chain has TRBV2 and TRBJ2-5, with D possibly TRBD1 on 6 matching bases. Per the germline V gene, CDR1 is SNHLY and CDR2 is FYNNEI. The CDR3 has 12 residues. Trimming shortened V by 6 bases and J by 8 bases, and 13 bases separated the two germline ends. The chain's CDR3 is CASRKQGQTQYF. Written as DNA, the CDR3 is TGTGCCAGCAGAAAACAGGGTCAAACCCAGTACTTC.

V is TRBV4-1 and J is TRBJ1-4; 7 bases map to TRBD1. Germline V lookup: CDR1 MGHRA, CDR2 YSYEKL. CDR3 length: 16 amino acids. Trimming took 0 bases from V and 7 from J; bases not matched to a gene: 8. This CDR3 is CASSQEGQGQFEKLFF. The CDR3 nucleotides read TGCGCCAGCAGCCAAGAAGGTCAGGGACAGTTTGAAAAACTGTTTTTT.

The rearrangement joins TRBV10-3 to TRBJ1-1; no reliable D call. Trimming cost V 0 bases and J 1 base, with 3 bases left between them. The CDR3 covers 13 residues. Germline lookup yields CDR1 ENHRY and CDR2 SYGVKD. CDR3 bases: TGTGCCATCAGTGAGTCAAGGAACACTGAAGCTTTCTTT. Amino acid sequence: CAISESRNTEAFF.